These T cell receptor beta chains were read from a single sample in a study of T cell responses to AZD1222 COVID-19 vaccine. Assay: immunoSEQ multiplex PCR; the TCRdb copy retains only in-frame clones and omits some. The table has fewer than 200,000 clones, 87% seen once. Here the sequenced sample was peripheral blood, taken 28 days after the second AZD1222 dose. These receptors originate from an adult who received the AZD1222 COVID-19 vaccine. Both conserved end residues are trimmed from each CDR3.

v_gene: TRBV18
CDR3aa: ASSPSSSRYTEAF

v_gene: TRBV30
CDR3aa: AWSSQGGEQY

v_gene: TRBV18
CDR3aa: ASSPPSRGPNYGYT

v_gene: TRBV5-8
CDR3aa: ASSLDRASGNTIY

v_gene: TRBV4-3
CDR3aa: ASSQIRAVYGYT

v_gene: TRBV18
CDR3aa: ASSPDSSSGNTIY

v_gene: TRBV18
CDR3aa: ASSQAPGQGAGNTIY

v_gene: TRBV13
CDR3aa: ASSLGGDSSRAGYT

v_gene: TRBV29-1
CDR3aa: SVEFGGQLNTEAF

v_gene: TRBV5-1
CDR3aa: ASSLDTRNYGYT

v_gene: TRBV5-1
CDR3aa: ASSPQGGSNEKLF

v_gene: TRBV19
CDR3aa: ASAFWGNQPQH

v_gene: TRBV6-5
CDR3aa: ASSYSGGAGDTQY

v_gene: TRBV11-1
CDR3aa: ASRDGQGVTEAF

v_gene: TRBV6-5
CDR3aa: ASGRTGQGNEKLF

v_gene: TRBV18
CDR3aa: ASSPPDRGAF

v_gene: TRBV7-9
CDR3aa: ASSFPGTEAF

v_gene: TRBV7-9
CDR3aa: ASSPQGGGNEQF

v_gene: TRBV7-9
CDR3aa: ASSGAPAWGQY

v_gene: TRBV7-2
CDR3aa: ASSLNSVLGWDTQY

v_gene: TRBV7-6
CDR3aa: ASSPSGGRSEQY

v_gene: TRBV19
CDR3aa: ASSLRVVKPQH

v_gene: TRBV19
CDR3aa: ASSIRTGNNYGYT

v_gene: TRBV5-1
CDR3aa: ASRMPGADTGELF

v_gene: TRBV7-9
CDR3aa: ASIPFSGGEILYEQY

v_gene: TRBV20-1
CDR3aa: SASSTGGRNEQF

v_gene: TRBV12-3/TRBV12-4
CDR3aa: ASSFGTAYEQY

v_gene: TRBV11-2
CDR3aa: ASSLEAFSNQPQH

v_gene: TRBV9
CDR3aa: ASSDRQGTNTEAF

v_gene: TRBV5-1
CDR3aa: ASSPDPRTGYT

v_gene: TRBV5-5
CDR3aa: ASTRGDSNYGYT

v_gene: TRBV6-5
CDR3aa: ASSYSGTLAAGELF

v_gene: TRBV7-6
CDR3aa: ASSRRGEALYEQY

v_gene: TRBV11-2
CDR3aa: ASSSTLGYGYT

v_gene: TRBV12-3/TRBV12-4
CDR3aa: ASSSLSSYEQY

v_gene: TRBV19
CDR3aa: ASSTGNLAKNIQY

v_gene: TRBV7-7
CDR3aa: ASSLGTASGNTIY

v_gene: TRBV27
CDR3aa: ASSLTGTGMRGYT

v_gene: TRBV27
CDR3aa: ASSFSSGPNYGYT

v_gene: TRBV9
CDR3aa: ASSPQPGQGYGYT

v_gene: TRBV5-1
CDR3aa: ASSLNRGVTGELF

v_gene: TRBV5-6
CDR3aa: ASSLTGAEKLF

v_gene: TRBV18
CDR3aa: ASSKGQGPGT

v_gene: TRBV10-3
CDR3aa: AISVFEGGYT

v_gene: TRBV11-2
CDR3aa: ASSLWGERPGNTIY

v_gene: TRBV4-3
CDR3aa: ASSQHPRDKEQF

v_gene: TRBV3-1/TRBV3-2
CDR3aa: ASSPGTGLGYT

v_gene: TRBV18
CDR3aa: ASSLDSGNTIY

v_gene: TRBV5-1
CDR3aa: ASSSSTSEGEQF

v_gene: TRBV3-1/TRBV3-2
CDR3aa: ASSLRGLNTEAF

v_gene: TRBV5-4
CDR3aa: ASSGGTVKNEQY

v_gene: TRBV6-5
CDR3aa: ASRSSGGTDTQY

v_gene: TRBV7-7
CDR3aa: ASSLAHGGQETQY

v_gene: TRBV6-5
CDR3aa: ASRPPRTEAF

v_gene: TRBV6-1
CDR3aa: ASSEPGGIGYEQY

v_gene: TRBV2
CDR3aa: ASSGRGGNYGYT

v_gene: TRBV19
CDR3aa: ASSPTRRTYEQY

v_gene: TRBV4-1
CDR3aa: ASSQDSREVLNEQY